Presented here are 32 T cell receptor beta chains from one specimen sequenced in a study of control samples from healthy donors and cancer patients. Profiled with immunoSEQ multiplex PCR; TCRdb holds only in-frame clones, not every one. The sample lists about 79,000 clones, over 85% occurring once. The source material was PBMCs. The receptor set was obtained from a woman between 40 and 50 years old with lung cancer.

This clone was seen only a few times. The sample has other DNA sequences that encode this CDR3 too. This chain links TRBV11-2 with TRBJ2-3; 8 positions match TRBD1. The germline CDR1 and CDR2 sequences are SGHAT and FQNNGV. The V and J ends lost 5 bases and 3 bases, in that order; junction bases with no gene match: 7. CDR3 length: 15 amino acids. The CDR3 sequence is CASSLGQGPTDTQYF. The CDR3 nucleotides read TGTGCCAGCAGCCTCGGACAGGGCCCAACAGATACGCAGTATTTT.

V gene TRBV10-3 combines with J gene TRBJ2-1; the match to TRBD2 covers 9 bases. Trimming at V came to 0 bases and at J to 8 bases, leaving 5 bases not matched to a gene. CDR1 is ENHRY and CDR2 is SYGVKD in the germline V gene. The CDR3 is 15 residues long. The CDR3 DNA sequence: TGTGCCATCAGTGAGTCGGCTAGCGGGGCGGATGAGCAGTTCTTC. Translated, it gives CAISESASGADEQFF.

The chain is built from TRBV3-1 (or the pseudogene TRBV3-2) and TRBJ2-7, with D unclear. The CDR3 spans 11 residues. Trimming pared 6 bases from V and 3 bases from J, leaving 6 bases between. Germline-derived CDR1 and CDR2 are LGHDT and YNNKEL (reference sequence). The CDR3 region is CASSKNYEQYF. The DNA for the CDR3 is TGTGCCAGCAGTAAGAACTACGAGCAGTACTTC.

This clone showed up just once. The chain couples TRBV19 to TRBJ1-1; possibly TRBD1 for D (5 bases). The V and J ends lost 5 bases and 5 bases respectively, with 21 bases between them. The CDR3 consists of 16 residues. Germline values: CDR1 LNHDA, CDR2 SQIVND (reference sequence). Written as DNA, the CDR3 is TGTGCCAGTAGTTTCCAATTCGGCGGGGCAGGGACTGAAGCTTTCTTT. Its translation is CASSFQFGGAGTEAFF.

The chain links TRBV28 to TRBJ2-7; D gene unclear. CDR1 and CDR2 (germline): MDHEN, SYDVKM. V was shortened by 3 bases and J by 0 bases, with 3 bases between the two germline ends. The CDR3 loop spans 12 amino acids. CDR3 loop: CASSLTSYEQYF. CDR3 nucleotides: TGTGCCAGCAGTTTGACCTCCTACGAGCAGTACTTC.

The chain is built from TRBV5-1 and TRBJ1-2; D uncertain. Trimming left V 0 bases short and J 3 bases short, with 6 bases between. Looked up from germline, CDR1 is SGHRS and CDR2 is YFSETQ. The CDR3 runs to 13 residues. In DNA form, the CDR3 reads TGCGCCAGCAGCTTGGAGGCAGACTATGGCTACACCTTC. This encodes CASSLEADYGYTF.

The chain couples TRBV4-2 to TRBJ1-3; tentatively, D is TRBD1 (5 bases). The CDR3 contains 14 residues. Germline values: CDR1 LGHNA, CDR2 YNFKEQ. V gave up 0 bases and J gave up 2 bases, with 5 bases separating them. The CDR3 region has the DNA TGTGCCAGCAGCCAAGAAGGGGCTGGAAACACCATATATTTT. It encodes CASSQEGAGNTIYF.

The chain couples TRBV6-5 to TRBJ2-3; maybe TRBD1 (6 bases). Germline V CDR1 and CDR2: MNHEY, SVGAGI. The CDR3 spans 15 residues. Trimming pared 6 bases from V and 0 bases from J, leaving 13 bases between. The CDR3, as DNA: TGTGCCAGCAGGGCCCAGGGGTCTAGCACAGATACGCAGTATTTT. Protein product: CASRAQGSSTDTQYF.

The chain uses TRBV29-1 and TRBJ2-2, with 9 bases aligning to TRBD1. The CDR3 consists of 13 residues. Germline values: CDR1 SQVTM, CDR2 ANQGSEA. V lost 4 bases to trimming and J lost 3 bases; unmatched junction nucleotides: 0. The CDR3 spells CSVGTGDTGELFF. In DNA, the CDR3 is TGCAGCGTTGGGACAGGGGACACCGGGGAGCTGTTTTTT.

The rearrangement links TRBV3-1 (or the pseudogene TRBV3-2) to TRBJ2-3, with 13 nucleotides matching TRBD2. The CDR3 length is 16 residues. CDR1 is LGHDT, CDR2 YNNKEL, per germline (reference sequence). Germline trimming cut 0 bases from V and 9 bases from J; bases unmatched to any gene: 6. CDR3 residues: CASSQDLGTSGVTQYF. In nucleotides, the CDR3 is TGTGCCAGCAGCCAAGATCTCGGGACTAGCGGGGTCACGCAGTATTTT.

The genes are TRBV13 and TRBJ2-7, with D unclear. Looked up from germline, CDR1 is PRHDT and CDR2 is FYEKMQ (reference sequence). This CDR3 is 12 amino acids long. V was clipped by 3 bases and J by 3 bases, with 6 bases between them. CDR3 region: CASSLGYYEQYF. Written as DNA, the CDR3 is TGTGCCAGCAGCTTGGGGTACTACGAGCAGTACTTC.

This clone was picked up one time. The chain couples TRBV30 to TRBJ1-1, with no clear D. V lost 0 bases and J 11 bases, leaving 10 bases between the germline ends. Germline V CDR1 and CDR2: GTSNPN, SVGIG (reference sequence). This CDR3 region has 11 residues. Here the CDR3 reads CAWSVRLGAFF. For the CDR3, the DNA is TGTGCCTGGAGTGTAAGACTGGGGGCTTTCTTT.

This chain joins TRBV6-2 or TRBV6-3 and TRBJ2-1, with TRBD2 matching 13 bases. The CDR3 covers 15 residues. Germline trimming cut 6 bases from V and 8 bases from J; bases unmatched to any gene: 7. From germline, CDR1 is MNHEY and CDR2 SVGEGT. The CDR3 coding sequence is TGTGCCAGCAGCCCTACTAGCGGGGGGGTACATGAGCAGTTCTTC. It yields the protein CASSPTSGGVHEQFF.

The rearrangement joins TRBV20-1 to TRBJ1-1; maybe TRBD1 (5 bases). The CDR3 consists of 13 residues. The ends were cut back, 3 bases at V and 4 bases at J, with 12 bases in the middle. Per germline, CDR1 DFQATT and CDR2 SNEGSKA (reference sequence). The CDR3 reads CSASRDSGTEAFF. The CDR3 nucleotides are TGCAGTGCTAGTAGGGACTCCGGCACTGAAGCTTTCTTT.

V gene TRBV28 combines with J gene TRBJ1-1, with D hard to call. This CDR3 is built from 12 residues. Germline assignment: CDR1 MDHEN and CDR2 SYDVKM. With 8 bases removed from V and 3 bases from J, the gap between germline ends came to 10 bases. CDR3: CASGLVYTEAFF. In nucleotides, the CDR3 is TGTGCCAGCGGACTTGTTTACACTGAAGCTTTCTTT.

The chain has TRBV7-8 and TRBJ2-3; TRBD2 agrees at 11 bases. J gave up 5 bases and V 6 bases, and 7 bases lay outside the gene matches. CDR3 length: 15 amino acids. Germline V gene data show CDR1 as SGHVS and CDR2 as FQNEAQ. CDR3 protein: CASRPLAGEVDTQYF. The CDR3 region has the DNA TGTGCCAGCAGGCCACTAGCGGGGGAGGTAGATACGCAGTATTTT.

V and J are TRBV6-2 or TRBV6-3 and TRBJ2-7, with TRBD2 as a possible D gene (6 bases). The CDR3 loop spans 14 amino acids. Per the germline V gene, CDR1 is MNHEY and CDR2 is SVGEGT. Trimming removed 5 bases from V and 1 base from J, with 12 bases in between. CDR3 region: CASSRPGRSYEQYF. The CDR3 DNA sequence: TGTGCCAGCAGTCGCCCCGGGAGATCCTACGAGCAGTACTTC.

The chain is built from TRBV15 and TRBJ1-4; no firm D call. The CDR3 loop spans 12 amino acids. The V end lost 6 bases, the J end lost 5 bases, and 7 bases lay between the germline ends. Germline V gene data show CDR1 as LNHNV and CDR2 as YYDKDF (reference sequence). The CDR3 loop reads CATRDGNEKLFF. The CDR3 nucleotides are TGTGCCACCAGGGACGGAAATGAAAAACTGTTTTTT.

CDR3 residues: CASTATELSYEQYF. The CDR3 DNA reads as TGTGCCAGTACTGCTACCGAATTATCCTACGAGCAGTACTTC. The rearrangement joins TRBV19 to TRBJ2-7; D remains ambiguous. Trimming shortened V by 7 bases and J by 1 base, and 14 bases separated the two germline ends. The CDR3 consists of 14 residues. Germline CDR1 and CDR2: LNHDA and SQIVND (reference sequence). Using reference TRBV19 and TRBJ2-7 for the parts outside the CDR3, the full variable domain is DGGITQSPKYLFRKEGQNVTLSCEQNLNHDAMYWYRQDPGQGLRLIYYSQIVNDFQKGDIAEGYSVSREKKESFPLTVTSAQKNPTAFYLCASTATELSYEQYFGPGTRLTVT.

The rearrangement uses TRBV7-2 and TRBJ1-5; D is undetermined. The CDR3 covers 15 residues. V lost 5 bases, J lost 0 bases, and 11 bases lay in between. Germline V gene sequence: CDR1 SGHTA, CDR2 FQGNSA. For the CDR3, the DNA is TGTGCCAGCAGCCCTGGGTGGGATAGCAATCAGCCCCAGCATTTT. Its translation: CASSPGWDSNQPQHF.

V is TRBV19 and J is TRBJ1-2, with 7 bases identical to TRBD1. This CDR3 has 13 amino acids. Germline V CDR1 and CDR2: LNHDA, SQIVND (reference sequence). Trimming cost V 1 base and J 8 bases; bases outside gene matches: 4. In nucleotides, the CDR3 is TGTGCCAGTAGTATAGGACAGGGAGGCGGCTACACCTTC. Protein: CASSIGQGGGYTF.

This sequence joins TRBV7-8 and TRBJ1-4; D is possibly TRBD1 (5 bases). The V end lost 5 bases, the J end lost 0 bases, and 13 bases lay between the germline ends. This CDR3 is built from 16 residues. CDR1 and CDR2 from the germline V gene are SGHVS and FQNEAQ. This chain's CDR3 is CASSTNTGPTNEKLFF. The DNA of the CDR3 is TGTGCCAGCAGCACAAATACAGGTCCAACTAATGAAAAACTGTTTTTT.

The genes are TRBV19 and TRBJ2-1, with 9 nucleotides matching TRBD1. The J segment lost 7 bases and the V segment lost 8 bases, leaving 9 bases of the junction unmatched. CDR3 length: 14 residues. Germline-derived CDR1 and CDR2 are LNHDA and SQIVND (reference sequence). The CDR3 sequence: CASGRDRAVNEQFF. For the CDR3, the DNA is TGTGCCAGTGGTCGGGACAGGGCAGTAAATGAGCAGTTCTTC.

The chain recombines TRBV2 with TRBJ1-2; perhaps TRBD1 as D (5 bases). V lost 5 bases, J lost 8 bases, and 18 bases lay in between. The CDR3 spans 14 residues. Germline values: CDR1 SNHLY, CDR2 FYNNEI. In DNA, the CDR3 is TGTGCCAGCAGTACGGGGGACTACGTGAACGGCTACACCTTC. Residues: CASSTGDYVNGYTF.

The genes are TRBV19 and TRBJ2-3, with TRBD2 matching 7 bases. Germline loops: CDR1 LNHDA, CDR2 SQIVND (reference sequence). The CDR3 contains 15 residues. Losses at the gene ends were 6 bases for V and 2 bases for J; bases not matched to a gene: 8. CDR3 DNA: TGTGCCAGTAGGGCAAGCGGGGAGAACACAGATACGCAGTATTTT. Amino acid sequence: CASRASGENTDTQYF.

The chain combines TRBV6-1 with TRBJ2-7; 9 nucleotides agree with TRBD1. Germline CDR1 reads MNHNS; CDR2 reads SASEGT. The trim removed 6 bases at V and 7 bases at J, leaving 10 bases unmatched. The CDR3 is 14 amino acids. CDR3: CASRPSGTGWEQYF. CDR3 bases: TGTGCCAGCAGGCCCTCCGGGACAGGGTGGGAGCAGTACTTC.

The genes are TRBV6-5 and TRBJ2-1, with TRBD2 matching 7 bases. V shed 6 bases and J 3 bases; nucleotides not matched to a gene: 8. The length of the CDR3 is 15 residues. Germline V gene data show CDR1 as MNHEY and CDR2 as SVGAGI. CDR3 sequence: CASSQGRGVYNEQFF. For the CDR3, the DNA is TGTGCCAGCAGCCAGGGACGGGGGGTCTACAATGAGCAGTTCTTC.

The J gene is TRBJ1-2, the V gene TRBV3-1 (or the pseudogene TRBV3-2); D possibly corresponds to TRBD1 (5 bases). This CDR3 is built from 15 residues. Germline V lookup: CDR1 LGHDT, CDR2 YNNKEL (reference sequence). The germline V and J ends were trimmed by 3 bases and 4 bases, with 15 bases remaining between them. The CDR3 spells CASSQSDTGGYGYTF. The CDR3 nucleotides are TGTGCCAGCAGCCAGTCGGACACAGGCGGCTATGGCTACACCTTC.

The CDR3 here is CATLASLTNEQFF. DNA of the CDR3: TGTGCCACCCTCGCCAGCCTAACGAATGAGCAGTTCTTC. The chain couples TRBV28 to TRBJ2-1; D gene ambiguous. V lost 10 bases, J lost 7 bases, and 17 bases lay in between. Germline V gives CDR1 MDHEN, CDR2 SYDVKM. CDR3 length: 13 residues.

This chain joins TRBV13 and TRBJ1-1; 7 nucleotides match TRBD1. This CDR3 comprises 12 residues. Trimming at V came to 3 bases and at J to 12 bases, leaving 7 bases not matched to a gene. CDR1 is PRHDT and CDR2 is FYEKMQ in the germline V gene (reference sequence). CDR3 loop: CASSFTGAQPFF. The CDR3, as DNA: TGTGCCAGCAGCTTTACAGGGGCCCAGCCTTTCTTT.

This chain links TRBV2 with TRBJ1-2; no definite D call. V was clipped by 6 bases and J by 2 bases, with 19 bases between them. The CDR3 has 16 amino acids. The V gene's germline CDR1 is SNHLY and CDR2 FYNNEI. The CDR3 DNA is TGTGCCAGCAGCTGGTCCTTTTCATTGAAGAACTATGGCTACACCTTC. This gives the protein CASSWSFSLKNYGYTF.

This sequence joins TRBV25-1 and TRBJ1-3; D is undetermined. The CDR3 has 15 residues. Germline assignment: CDR1 MGHDK and CDR2 SYGVNS. Trimming took 3 bases from V and 2 from J, leaving 11 bases between them. In DNA form, the CDR3 reads TGTGCCAGCAGTGATGGCAGCCTGGCTGGAAACACCATATATTTT. Its protein is CASSDGSLAGNTIYF.